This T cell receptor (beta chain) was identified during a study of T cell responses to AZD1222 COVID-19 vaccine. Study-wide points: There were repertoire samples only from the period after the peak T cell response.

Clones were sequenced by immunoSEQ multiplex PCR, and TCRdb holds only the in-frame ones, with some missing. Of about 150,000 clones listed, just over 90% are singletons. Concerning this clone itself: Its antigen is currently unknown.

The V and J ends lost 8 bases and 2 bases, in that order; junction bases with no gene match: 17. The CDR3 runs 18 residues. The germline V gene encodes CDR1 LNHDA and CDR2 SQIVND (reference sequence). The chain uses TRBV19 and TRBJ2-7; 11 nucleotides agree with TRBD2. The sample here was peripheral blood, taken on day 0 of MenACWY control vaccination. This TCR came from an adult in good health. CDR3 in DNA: TGTGCCAGTGGGAGTCGGGGACTAGCGGATAGCTGGCCCTACGAGCAGTACTTC. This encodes CASGSRGLADSWPYEQYF. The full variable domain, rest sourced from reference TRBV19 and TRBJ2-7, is DGGITQSPKYLFRKEGQNVTLSCEQNLNHDAMYWYRQDPGQGLRLIYYSQIVNDFQKGDIAEGYSVSREKKESFPLTVTSAQKNPTAFYLCASGSRGLADSWPYEQYFGPGTRLTVT.